This T cell receptor (beta chain) is from a study of OX40 agonist ivuxolimab in advanced cancers. Looking at the study overall: Aged 23 to 79 with a mean of approximately 60 years, they were less than 90% male. Findings of the study overall: The antigen specificity of the peripheral T cells (those that were expanded) was not determined. At doses 0.1 to 3.0 mg/kg, CD4+ and CD8+ clones expanded. More expanded clones were seen, on average, in CD8+ T cells than in CD4+.

Here immunoSEQ multiplex PCR was the method, and the copy in TCRdb shows in-frame clones only, minus some. In the table there are more than 55,000 clones, around 86% of which are singletons. Trimming shortened V by 10 bases and J by 6 bases, and 16 bases separated the two germline ends. The CDR3 is made up of 13 amino acids. In germline, CDR1 is SNHLY, CDR2 FYNNEI. The table lists this clone with a few counts. Its antigen is still unknown. The rearrangement uses TRBV2 and TRBJ1-5, with a tentative D call TRBD1 (6 bases). The sample was CD4+ or CD8+ T cells sorted from blood, taken in a trial of the OX40 agonist ivuxolimab. This clonotype originated in an adult with an advanced solid tumor such as melanoma, head and neck, liver or kidney cancer. CDR3: CAIVTGLAQPQHF. The CDR3 DNA reads as TGTGCCATCGTCACAGGGCTAGCTCAGCCCCAGCATTTT.